This section outlines one T cell receptor (beta chain) sequence together with its context. Its specificity is not known. The data originate from a study of T cell repertoires and HLA-DP antigens. The repertoire was sequenced with immunoSEQ multiplex PCR; TCRdb's copy has only in-frame clones and lacks some. Seen here are 90,000 to 130,000 clones, more than 85% observed once, and the top ten hold roughly 0.3%. The source is a woman under 30 in good health and CMV-seronegative. Sequencing used CD4+ T cells from PBMCs.

CDR3 nucleotide sequence: TGCGCCAGCAGCTTGGAGCGGGGGCTCCAAGAGACCCAGTACTTC. Translation: CASSLERGLQETQYF. V usage is TRBV5-1 and J usage is TRBJ2-5; TRBD2 aligns across 8 bases. Germline loops: CDR1 SGHRS, CDR2 YFSETQ. This CDR3 is 15 amino acids long. V was clipped by 0 bases and J by 1 base; unmatched bases: 2.